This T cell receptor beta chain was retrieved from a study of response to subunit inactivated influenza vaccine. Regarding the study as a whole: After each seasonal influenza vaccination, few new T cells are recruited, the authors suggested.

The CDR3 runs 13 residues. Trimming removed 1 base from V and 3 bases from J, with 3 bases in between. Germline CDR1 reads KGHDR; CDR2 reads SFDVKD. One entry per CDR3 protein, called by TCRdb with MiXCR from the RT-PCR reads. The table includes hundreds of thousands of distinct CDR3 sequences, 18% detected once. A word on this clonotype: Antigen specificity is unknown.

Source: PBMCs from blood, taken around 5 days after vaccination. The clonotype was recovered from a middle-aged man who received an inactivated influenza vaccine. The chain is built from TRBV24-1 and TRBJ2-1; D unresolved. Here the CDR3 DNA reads TGTGCCACCAGTGATTTAGACTACAATGAGCAGTTCTTC. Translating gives CATSDLDYNEQFF.